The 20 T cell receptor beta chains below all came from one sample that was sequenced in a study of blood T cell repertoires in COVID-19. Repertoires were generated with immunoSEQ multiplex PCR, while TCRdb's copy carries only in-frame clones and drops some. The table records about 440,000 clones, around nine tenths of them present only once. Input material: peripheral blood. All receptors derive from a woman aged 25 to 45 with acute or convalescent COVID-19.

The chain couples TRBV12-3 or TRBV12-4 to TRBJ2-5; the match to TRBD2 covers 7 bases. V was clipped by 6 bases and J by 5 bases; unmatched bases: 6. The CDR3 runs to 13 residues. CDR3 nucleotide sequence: TGTGCCAGCAGATACGGACTAGTTGAGACCCAGTACTTC. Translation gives CASRYGLVETQYF.

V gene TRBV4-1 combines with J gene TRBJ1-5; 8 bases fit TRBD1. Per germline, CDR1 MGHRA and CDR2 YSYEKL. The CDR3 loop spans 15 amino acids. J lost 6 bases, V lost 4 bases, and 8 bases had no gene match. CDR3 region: CASSLGQGVIQPQHF. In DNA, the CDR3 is TGCGCCAGCAGCCTAGGACAGGGCGTTATTCAGCCCCAGCATTTT.

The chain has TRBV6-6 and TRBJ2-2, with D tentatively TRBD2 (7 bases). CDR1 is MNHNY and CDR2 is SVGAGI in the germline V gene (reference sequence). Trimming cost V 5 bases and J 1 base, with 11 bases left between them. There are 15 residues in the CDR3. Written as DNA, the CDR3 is TGTGCCAGCAGTGGGGGCGGGGGGAACACCGGGGAGCTGTTTTTT. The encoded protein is CASSGGGGNTGELFF.

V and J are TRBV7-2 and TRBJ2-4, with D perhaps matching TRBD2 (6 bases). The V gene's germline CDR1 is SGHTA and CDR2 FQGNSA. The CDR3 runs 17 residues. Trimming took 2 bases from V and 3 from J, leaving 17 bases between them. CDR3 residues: CASSLHQVGGDKNIQYF. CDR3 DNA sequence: TGTGCCAGCAGCTTACATCAGGTCGGGGGTGACAAAAACATTCAGTACTTC.

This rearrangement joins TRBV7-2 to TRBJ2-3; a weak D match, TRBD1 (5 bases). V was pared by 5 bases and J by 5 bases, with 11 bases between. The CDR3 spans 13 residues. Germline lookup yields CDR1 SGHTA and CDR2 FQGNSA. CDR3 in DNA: TGTGCCAGCAGCCACCTCAGGGAAGATACGCAGTATTTT. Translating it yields CASSHLREDTQYF.

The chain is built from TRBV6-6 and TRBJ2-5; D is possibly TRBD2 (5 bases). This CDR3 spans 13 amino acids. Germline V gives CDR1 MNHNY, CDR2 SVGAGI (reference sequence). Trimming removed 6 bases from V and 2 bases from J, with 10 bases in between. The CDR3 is CASRTPGQETQYF. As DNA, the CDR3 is TGTGCCAGCAGGACCCCGGGGCAAGAGACCCAGTACTTC.

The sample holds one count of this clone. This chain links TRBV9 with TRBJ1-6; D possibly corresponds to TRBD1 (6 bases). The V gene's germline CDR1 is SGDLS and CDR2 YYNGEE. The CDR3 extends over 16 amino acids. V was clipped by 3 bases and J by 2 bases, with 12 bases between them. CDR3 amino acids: CASSGDQGPYNSPLHF. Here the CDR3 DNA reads TGTGCCAGCAGCGGAGACCAGGGGCCCTATAATTCACCCCTCCACTTT. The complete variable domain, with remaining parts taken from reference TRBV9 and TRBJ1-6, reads DSGVTQTPKHLITATGQRVTLRCSPRSGDLSVYWYQQSLDQGLQFLIQYYNGEERAKGNILERFSAQQFPDLHSELNLSSLELGDSALYFCASSGDQGPYNSPLHFGNGTRLTVT.

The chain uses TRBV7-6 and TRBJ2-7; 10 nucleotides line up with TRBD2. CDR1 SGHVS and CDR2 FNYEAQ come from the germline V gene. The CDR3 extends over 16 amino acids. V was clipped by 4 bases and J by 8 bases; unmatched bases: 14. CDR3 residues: CASSSERTSGEMKQYF. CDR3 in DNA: TGTGCCAGCAGCTCTGAACGGACTAGCGGAGAGATGAAGCAGTACTTC.

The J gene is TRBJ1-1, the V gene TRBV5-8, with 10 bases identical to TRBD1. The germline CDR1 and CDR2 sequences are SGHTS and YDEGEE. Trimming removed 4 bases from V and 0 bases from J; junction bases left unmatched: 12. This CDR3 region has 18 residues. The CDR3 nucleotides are TGTGCCAGCAGCCCGATGAGGACAGGGGGACCCCTGAACACTGAAGCTTTCTTT. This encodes CASSPMRTGGPLNTEAFF.

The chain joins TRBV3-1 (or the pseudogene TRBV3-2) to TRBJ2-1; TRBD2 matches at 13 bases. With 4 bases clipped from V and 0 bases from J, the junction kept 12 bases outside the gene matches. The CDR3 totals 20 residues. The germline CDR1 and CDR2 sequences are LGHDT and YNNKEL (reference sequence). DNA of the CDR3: TGTGCCAGCAGCCGGATACCGGGACTAGCGGGGAGTGACTCCTACAATGAGCAGTTCTTC. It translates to CASSRIPGLAGSDSYNEQFF.

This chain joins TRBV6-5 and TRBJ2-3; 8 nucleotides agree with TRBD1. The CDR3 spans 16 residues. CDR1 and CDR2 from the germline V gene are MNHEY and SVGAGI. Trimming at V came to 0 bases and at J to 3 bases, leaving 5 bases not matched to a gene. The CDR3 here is CASSYSYTGGTDTQYF. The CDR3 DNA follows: TGTGCCAGCAGTTACTCGTATACAGGGGGAACAGATACGCAGTATTTT.

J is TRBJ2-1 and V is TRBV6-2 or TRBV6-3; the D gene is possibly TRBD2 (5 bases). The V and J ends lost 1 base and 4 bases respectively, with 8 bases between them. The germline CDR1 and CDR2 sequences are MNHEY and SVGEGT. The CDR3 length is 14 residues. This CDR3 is CASSYYGDYNEQFF. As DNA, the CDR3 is TGTGCCAGCAGTTACTACGGGGATTACAATGAGCAGTTCTTC.

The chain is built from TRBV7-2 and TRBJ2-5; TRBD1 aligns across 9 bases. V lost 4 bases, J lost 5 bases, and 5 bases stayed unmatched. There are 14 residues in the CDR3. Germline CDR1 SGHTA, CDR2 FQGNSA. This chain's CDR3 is CASSSQGAGETQYF. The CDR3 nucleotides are TGTGCCAGCAGCTCACAGGGGGCAGGGGAGACCCAGTACTTC.

CDR3 in amino acids: CSVEHGENEKLFF. CDR3 nucleotide sequence: TGCAGCGTTGAGCACGGGGAGAATGAAAAACTGTTTTTT. This sequence joins TRBV29-1 and TRBJ1-4, with no clear D. Germline assignment: CDR1 SQVTM and CDR2 ANQGSEA. This CDR3 is 13 amino acids long. The V gene lost 3 bases and the J gene lost 5 bases, with 10 bases spanning the gap.

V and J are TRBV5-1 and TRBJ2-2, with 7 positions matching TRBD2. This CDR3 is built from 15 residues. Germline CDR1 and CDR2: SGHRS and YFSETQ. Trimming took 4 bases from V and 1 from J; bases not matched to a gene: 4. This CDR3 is CASSVGRGNTGELFF. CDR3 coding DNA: TGCGCCAGCAGCGTTGGGAGGGGGAACACCGGGGAGCTGTTTTTT. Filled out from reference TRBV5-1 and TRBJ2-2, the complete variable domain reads KAGVTQTPRYLIKTRGQQVTLSCSPISGHRSVSWYQQTPGQGLQFLFEYFSETQRNKGNFPGRFSGRQFSNSRSEMNVSTLELGDSALYLCASSVGRGNTGELFFGEGSRLTVL.

The CDR3 coding sequence is TGCGCCAGCAGCCAAGCGGGAGAACACAGCAACACTGAAGCTTTCTTT. Its protein product is CASSQAGEHSNTEAFF. V usage is TRBV4-1 and J usage is TRBJ1-1, with unresolved D. The CDR3 runs 16 residues. With 1 base removed from V and 2 bases from J, the gap between germline ends came to 14 bases. Looked up from germline, CDR1 is MGHRA and CDR2 is YSYEKL.

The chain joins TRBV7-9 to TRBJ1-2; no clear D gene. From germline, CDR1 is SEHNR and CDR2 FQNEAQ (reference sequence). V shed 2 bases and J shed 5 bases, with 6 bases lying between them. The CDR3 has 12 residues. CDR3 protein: CASSLPGYGYTF. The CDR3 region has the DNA TGTGCCAGCAGCTTACCGGGTTATGGCTACACCTTC. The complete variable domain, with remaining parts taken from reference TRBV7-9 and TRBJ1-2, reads DTGVSQNPRHKITKRGQNVTFRCDPISEHNRLYWYRQTLGQGPEFLTYFQNEAQLEKSRLLSDRFSAERPKGSFSTLEIQRTEQGDSAMYLCASSLPGYGYTFGSGTRLTVV.

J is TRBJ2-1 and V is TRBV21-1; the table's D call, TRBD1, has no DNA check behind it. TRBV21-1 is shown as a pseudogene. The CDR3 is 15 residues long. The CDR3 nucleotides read TGTGCCAGCAGCAAGGACAGGGCCCCCTACAATGAGCAGTTCTTC. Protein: CASSKDRAPYNEQFF.

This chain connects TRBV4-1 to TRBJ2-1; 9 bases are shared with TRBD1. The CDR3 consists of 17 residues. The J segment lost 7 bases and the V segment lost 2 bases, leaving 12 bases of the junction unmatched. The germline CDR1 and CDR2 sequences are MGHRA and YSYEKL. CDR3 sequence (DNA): TGCGCCAGCAGCCAATCCACTGGGACAGGGACGGAGAATGAGCAGTTCTTC. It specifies CASSQSTGTGTENEQFF.

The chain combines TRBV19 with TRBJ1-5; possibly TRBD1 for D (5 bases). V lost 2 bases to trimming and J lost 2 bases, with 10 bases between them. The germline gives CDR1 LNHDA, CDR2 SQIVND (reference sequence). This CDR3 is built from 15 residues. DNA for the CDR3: TGTGCCAGTAGTATATGGGTAGGGGGCAATCAGCCCCAGCATTTT. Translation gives CASSIWVGGNQPQHF.